This T cell receptor (beta chain) appears in the sequencing data of a study of blood T cells in healthy people across ages. V dropped 4 bases and J dropped 8; count of bases not matched to a gene: 8. This CDR3 has 14 residues. The germline CDR1 and CDR2 sequences are SNHLY and FYNNEI. Each donor had 8 to 10 milliliters of peripheral blood drawn. Sample-barcoded 5' priming and a J-beta primer mix drove a second PCR of 7 to 11 cycles. One entry per CDR3 protein results from TCRdb running MiXCR on the 5' RACE reads. The table has 720,000 or so distinct CDR3 sequences, 35% to 50% seen once; the top ten hold 30%. Overall study findings and caveats: The long-lived group displayed more naive CD4+ cells, plus higher diversity, than the aged donors did. The fall in TCR beta diversity per million T cells was roughly linear with age.

Turning to this clonotype: Its antigen is still unknown.

The receptor comes from a man older than 75 in good health. The sequencing input was blood. The genes are TRBV2 and TRBJ2-1; 7 nucleotides agree with TRBD2. The CDR3 bases are TGTGCCAGCAGTGGAGGGACTACGGCACATGAGCAGTTCTTC. Encoded protein: CASSGGTTAHEQFF. The variable domain in full, completed from reference TRBV2 and TRBJ2-1, reads EPEVTQTPSHQVTQMGQEVILRCVPISNHLYFYWYRQILGQKVEFLVSFYNNEISEKSEIFDDQFSVERPDGSNFTLKIRSTKLEDSAMYFCASSGGTTAHEQFFGPGTRLTVL.